This T cell receptor beta chain was profiled in a study of blood T cells in healthy people across ages (dated by TCRdb to between 2014 and 2017). For the study in its entirety: In model experiments, template switching captured about one uniquely barcoded TCR beta cDNA molecule for every two T cells. The study measured age-related changes in TCR beta repertoire diversity using deep sequencing normalized with unique cDNA molecular identifiers. Four age groups were formed from the donors: young (average 16 years), middle-aged (roughly 38), aged (roughly 56) and long-lived (more than 75). To avoid experimental bias, donors of different ages were randomly spread across the sequencing lanes. Using the same blood draw, the study looked at two additional independent replicas of 1 million unique cDNA reads for two donors, one aged 18 to 30 and the other aged 80 or older. Broad study findings and their caveats: Compared with the aged group, the long-lived group had more naive CD4+ T cells, fewer expanded clones and increased TCR diversity, suggesting age selection. There was a strong correlation between observed TCR beta diversity and the percentage of naive T cells measured by flow cytometry. Since profiling was done on bulk unsorted PBMCs, naive and antigen-experienced compartments could not be conclusively compared. The CMV infection status of donors was not known, potentially confounding age-related changes in expanded clonotypes. Estimates of total diversity from one million sequenced T cells were regarded as lower bounds and underestimates. Observed TCR beta diversity per million T cells fell roughly linearly with age, and a significant reduction was already apparent by age around 40.

A remark on this clonotype: Its antigen specificity is not known. One base away there is no much larger clone; base qualities are not given.

The roughly 39 donors, aged about 6 to 100 years, were systemically healthy Caucasian individuals from Russia. Each donor gave 8 to 10 milliliters of peripheral blood, collected into EDTA-treated Vacutainer tubes. Ficoll-Paque density-gradient centrifugation was used to isolate PBMCs, with at least 7 million obtained per sample. Total RNA was extracted from PBMCs with Trizol reagent, with at least 6 micrograms obtained per sample. For every donor, an aliquot of PBMCs went through flow cytometry to measure the percentages of naive CD45RAhigh/CD27high T cells. Receptors were amplified or captured by 5' RACE. TCRdb records Illumina HiSeq 2500 as the sequencer. The second PCR ran for about 6 to 12 cycles and used a J-beta primer mix along with a sample-barcoded 5' primer. A unique molecular identifier was introduced onto each TCR beta cDNA molecule by a template-switch 5' adaptor carrying 12 random nucleotides. At least 2.5 million CDR3-containing paired-end reads were obtained from each sample. First-strand cDNA synthesis was performed from all RNA using the Mint cDNA synthesis kit, with priming by a TRBC-specific oligonucleotide. Following uracil-DNA glycosylase treatment, all cDNA underwent a first 18-cycle PCR with the universal primers M1SS and BC2_uni_R. The published analysis was carried out like this. Each sample was normalized by randomly selecting 1 million high-quality reads, each carrying a distinct molecular identifier. Instead of being binned into consensus sequences, reads with shared molecular identifiers were discarded. MiTCR, set to a Q25 quality threshold and the strictest error-elimination algorithm, was used for CDR3 identification, clonotype clustering and error correction. A nonparametric unseen species model using Euler transformation provided a lower-bound estimate of total TCR beta diversity. Using fastp trimming at Q25 and MiXCR clonotype assembly, TCRdb reanalyzed the public sequencing data and kept in-frame beta chains. Entries that share a CDR3 protein sequence are merged under the most common genes and DNA. The V and J calls, along with clone size, are taken from TCRdb and not from the paper's own processing. Counted in this sample were about 290,000 distinct CDR3 sequences; 27% of them appeared once. The leading ten clones occupy 25% to 30% of the sample.

From the cysteine through the phenylalanine, the CDR3 covers 16 amino acids. Only CDR3 DNA remains: 48 bases, in frame from the first base. V is pared back by 1 base and J by 0 bases, with 7 bases lying between the germline termini. The germline V gene supplies CDR1 MGHRA and CDR2 YSYEKL. Sequenced: blood. The sequence came from a woman in her 70s in good health. The rearrangement combines TRBV4-1 with TRBJ2-6; no D gene can be assigned with confidence. The DNA is as follows: TGCGCCAGCAGCCAAGGACTGAGCTCTGGGGCCAACGTCCTGACTTTC. The resulting protein is CASSQGLSSGANVLTF.